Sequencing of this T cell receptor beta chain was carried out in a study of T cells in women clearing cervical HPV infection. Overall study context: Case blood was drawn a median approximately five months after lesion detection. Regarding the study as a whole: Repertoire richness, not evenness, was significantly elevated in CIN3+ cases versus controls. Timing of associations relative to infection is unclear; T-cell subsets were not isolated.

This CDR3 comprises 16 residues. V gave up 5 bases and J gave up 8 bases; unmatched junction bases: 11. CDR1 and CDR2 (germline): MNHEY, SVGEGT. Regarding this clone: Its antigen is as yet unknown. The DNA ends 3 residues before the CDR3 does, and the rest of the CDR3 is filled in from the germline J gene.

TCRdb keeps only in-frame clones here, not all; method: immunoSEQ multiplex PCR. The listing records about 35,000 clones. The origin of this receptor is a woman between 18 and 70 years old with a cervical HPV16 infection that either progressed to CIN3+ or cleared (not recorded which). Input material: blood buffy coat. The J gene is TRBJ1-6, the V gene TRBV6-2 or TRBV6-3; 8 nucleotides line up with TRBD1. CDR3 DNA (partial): TGTGCCAGCAGTCCGATCCGGGACAGGAATTATTCACCC. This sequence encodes CASSPIRDRNYSP. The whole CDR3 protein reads CASSPIRDRNYSPLHF.